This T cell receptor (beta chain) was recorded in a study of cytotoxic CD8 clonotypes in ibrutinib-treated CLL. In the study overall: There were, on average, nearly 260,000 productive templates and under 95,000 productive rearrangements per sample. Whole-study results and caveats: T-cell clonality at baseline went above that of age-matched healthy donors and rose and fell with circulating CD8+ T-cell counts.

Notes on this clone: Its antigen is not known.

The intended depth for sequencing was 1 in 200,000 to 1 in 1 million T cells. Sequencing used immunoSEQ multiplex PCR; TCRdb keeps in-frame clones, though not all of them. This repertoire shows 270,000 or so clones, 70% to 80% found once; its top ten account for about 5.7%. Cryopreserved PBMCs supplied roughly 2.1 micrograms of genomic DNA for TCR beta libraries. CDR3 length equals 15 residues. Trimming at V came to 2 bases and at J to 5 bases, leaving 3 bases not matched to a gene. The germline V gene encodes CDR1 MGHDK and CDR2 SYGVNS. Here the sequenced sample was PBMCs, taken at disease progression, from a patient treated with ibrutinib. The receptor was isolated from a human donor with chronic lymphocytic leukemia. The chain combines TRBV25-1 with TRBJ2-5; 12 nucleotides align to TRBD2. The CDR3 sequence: CASSEPLAGGETQYF. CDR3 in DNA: TGTGCCAGCAGTGAACCTCTAGCGGGAGGGGAGACCCAGTACTTC.